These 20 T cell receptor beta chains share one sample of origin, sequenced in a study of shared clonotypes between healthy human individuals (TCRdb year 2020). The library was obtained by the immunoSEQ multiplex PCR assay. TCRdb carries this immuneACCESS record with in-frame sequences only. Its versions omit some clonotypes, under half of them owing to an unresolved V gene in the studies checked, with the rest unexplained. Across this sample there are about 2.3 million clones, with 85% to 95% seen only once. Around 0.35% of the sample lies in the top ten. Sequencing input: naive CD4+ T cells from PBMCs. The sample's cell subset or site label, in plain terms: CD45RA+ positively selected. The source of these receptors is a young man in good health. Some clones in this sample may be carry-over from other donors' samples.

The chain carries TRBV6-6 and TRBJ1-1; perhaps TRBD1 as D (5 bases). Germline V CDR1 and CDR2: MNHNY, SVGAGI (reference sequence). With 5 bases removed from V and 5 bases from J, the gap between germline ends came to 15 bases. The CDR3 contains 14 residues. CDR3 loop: CASSARDSLTEAFF. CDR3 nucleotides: TGTGCCAGCAGTGCCCGGGACTCTTTGACTGAAGCTTTCTTT.

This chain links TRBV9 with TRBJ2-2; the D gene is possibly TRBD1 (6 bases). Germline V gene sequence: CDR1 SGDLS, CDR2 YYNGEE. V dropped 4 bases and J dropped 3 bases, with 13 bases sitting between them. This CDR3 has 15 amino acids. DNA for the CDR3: TGTGCCAGCAGCCTAACAGGGAGTGACACCGGGGAGCTGTTTTTT. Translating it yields CASSLTGSDTGELFF. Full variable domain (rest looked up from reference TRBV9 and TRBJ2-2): DSGVTQTPKHLITATGQRVTLRCSPRSGDLSVYWYQQSLDQGLQFLIQYYNGEERAKGNILERFSAQQFPDLHSELNLSSLELGDSALYFCASSLTGSDTGELFFGEGSRLTVL.

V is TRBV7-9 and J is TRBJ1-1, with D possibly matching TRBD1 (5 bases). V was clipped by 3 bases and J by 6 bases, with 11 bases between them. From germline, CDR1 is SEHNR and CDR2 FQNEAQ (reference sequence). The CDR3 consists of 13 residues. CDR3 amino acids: CASSFQGRAEAFF. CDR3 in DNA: TGTGCCAGCAGCTTCCAGGGACGGGCTGAAGCTTTCTTT.

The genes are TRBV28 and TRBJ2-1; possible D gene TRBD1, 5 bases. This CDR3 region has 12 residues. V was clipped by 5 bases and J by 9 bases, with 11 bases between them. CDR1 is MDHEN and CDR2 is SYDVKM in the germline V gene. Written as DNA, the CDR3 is TGTGCCAGCAGTGGCAGGGAAAGTGAGCAGTTCTTC. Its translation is CASSGRESEQFF. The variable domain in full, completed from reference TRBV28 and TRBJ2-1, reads DVKVTQSSRYLVKRTGEKVFLECVQDMDHENMFWYRQDPGLGLRLIYFSYDVKMKEKGDIPEGYSVSREKKERFSLILESASTNQTSMYLCASSGRESEQFFGPGTRLTVL.

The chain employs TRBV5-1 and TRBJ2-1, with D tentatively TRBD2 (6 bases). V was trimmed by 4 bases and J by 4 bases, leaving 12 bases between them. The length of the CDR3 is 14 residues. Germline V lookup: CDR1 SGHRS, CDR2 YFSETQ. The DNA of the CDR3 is TGCGCCAGCAGCCCCTCGACTAGTTACAATGAGCAGTTCTTC. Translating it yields CASSPSTSYNEQFF.

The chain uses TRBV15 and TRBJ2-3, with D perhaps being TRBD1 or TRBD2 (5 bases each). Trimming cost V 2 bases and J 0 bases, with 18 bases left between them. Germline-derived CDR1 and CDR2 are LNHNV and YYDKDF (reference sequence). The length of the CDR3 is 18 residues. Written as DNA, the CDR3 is TGTGCCACCAGCAGAACCGGGACCTCGGCCACTAGCACAGATACGCAGTATTTT. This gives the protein CATSRTGTSATSTDTQYF.

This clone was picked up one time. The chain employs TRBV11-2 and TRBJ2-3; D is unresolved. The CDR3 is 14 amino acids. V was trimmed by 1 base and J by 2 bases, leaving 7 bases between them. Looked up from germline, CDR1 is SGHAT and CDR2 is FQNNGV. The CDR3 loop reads CASSLGLDTDTQYF. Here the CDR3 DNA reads TGTGCCAGCAGCTTAGGCCTAGACACAGATACGCAGTATTTT.

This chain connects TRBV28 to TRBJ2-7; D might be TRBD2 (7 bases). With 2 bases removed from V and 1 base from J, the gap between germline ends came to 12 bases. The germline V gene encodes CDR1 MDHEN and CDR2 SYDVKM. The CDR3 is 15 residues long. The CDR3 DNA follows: TGTGCCAGCAGTTTAGGGGGGGCGCCTTCCTACGAGCAGTACTTC. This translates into CASSLGGAPSYEQYF.

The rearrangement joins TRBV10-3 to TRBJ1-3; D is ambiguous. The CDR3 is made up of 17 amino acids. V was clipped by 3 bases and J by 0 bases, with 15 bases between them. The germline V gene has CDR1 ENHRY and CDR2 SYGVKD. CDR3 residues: CAISDLEWADSGNTIYF. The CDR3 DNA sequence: TGTGCCATCAGTGATCTGGAATGGGCCGACTCTGGAAACACCATATATTTT.

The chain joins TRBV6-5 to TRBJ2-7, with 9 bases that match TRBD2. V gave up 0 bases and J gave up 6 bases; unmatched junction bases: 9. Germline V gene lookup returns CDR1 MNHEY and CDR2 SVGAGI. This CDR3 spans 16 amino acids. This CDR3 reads CASSYSFAGGLGEQYF. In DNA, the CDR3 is TGTGCCAGCAGTTACTCGTTTGCGGGAGGGCTGGGCGAGCAGTACTTC.

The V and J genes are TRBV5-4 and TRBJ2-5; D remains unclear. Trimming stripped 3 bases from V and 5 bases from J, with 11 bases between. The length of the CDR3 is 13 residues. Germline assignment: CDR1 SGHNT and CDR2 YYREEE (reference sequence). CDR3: CASSYPPVETQYF. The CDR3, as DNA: TGTGCCAGCAGCTATCCCCCGGTGGAGACCCAGTACTTC.

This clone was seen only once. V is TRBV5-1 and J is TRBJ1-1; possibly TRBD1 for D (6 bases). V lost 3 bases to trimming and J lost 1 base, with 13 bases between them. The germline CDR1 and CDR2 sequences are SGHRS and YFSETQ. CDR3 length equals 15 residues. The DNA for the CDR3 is TGCGCCAGCAGCTCCCCCGGGACACCGAACACTGAAGCTTTCTTT. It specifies CASSSPGTPNTEAFF.

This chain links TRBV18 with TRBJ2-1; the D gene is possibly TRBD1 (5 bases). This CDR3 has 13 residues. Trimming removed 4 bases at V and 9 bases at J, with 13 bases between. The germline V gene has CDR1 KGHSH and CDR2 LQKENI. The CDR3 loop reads CASSQGVAIEQFF. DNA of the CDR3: TGTGCCAGCTCACAAGGGGTAGCTATTGAGCAGTTCTTC.

The CDR3 DNA follows: TGTGCCAGCAGCTTACTACCCCGCGGGGCTGGGGCCAACGTCCTGACTTTC. Residues: CASSLLPRGAGANVLTF. V and J are TRBV7-2 and TRBJ2-6; a possible D gene is TRBD2 (6 bases). The CDR3 runs to 17 residues. V was cut by 2 bases and J by 2 bases, with 13 bases left in between. Per germline, CDR1 SGHTA and CDR2 FQGNSA.

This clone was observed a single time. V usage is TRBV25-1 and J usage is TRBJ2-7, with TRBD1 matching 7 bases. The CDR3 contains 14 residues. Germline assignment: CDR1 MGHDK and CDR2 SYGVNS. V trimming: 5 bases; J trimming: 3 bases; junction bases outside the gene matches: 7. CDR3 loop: CASSLPGQNYEQYF. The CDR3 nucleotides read TGTGCCAGCAGTCTCCCGGGACAGAACTACGAGCAGTACTTC.

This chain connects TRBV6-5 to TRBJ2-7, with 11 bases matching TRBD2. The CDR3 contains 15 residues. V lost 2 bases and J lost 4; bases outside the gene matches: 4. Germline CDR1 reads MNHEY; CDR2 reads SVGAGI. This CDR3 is CASSYGTSGNYEQYF. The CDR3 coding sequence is TGTGCCAGCAGTTACGGGACTAGCGGAAATTACGAGCAGTACTTC.

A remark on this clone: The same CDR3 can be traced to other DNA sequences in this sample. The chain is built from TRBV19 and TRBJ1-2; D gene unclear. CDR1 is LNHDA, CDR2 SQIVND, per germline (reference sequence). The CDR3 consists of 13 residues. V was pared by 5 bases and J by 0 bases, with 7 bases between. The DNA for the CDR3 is TGTGCCAGTAGTTACAGTGCTAACTATGGCTACACCTTC. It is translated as CASSYSANYGYTF.

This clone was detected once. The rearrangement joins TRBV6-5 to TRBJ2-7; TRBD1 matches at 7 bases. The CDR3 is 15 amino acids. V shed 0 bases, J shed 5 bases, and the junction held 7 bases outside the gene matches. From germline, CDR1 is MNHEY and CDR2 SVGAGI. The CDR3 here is CASSYSRQGYHEQYF. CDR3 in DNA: TGTGCCAGCAGTTACTCGAGACAGGGTTACCACGAGCAGTACTTC.

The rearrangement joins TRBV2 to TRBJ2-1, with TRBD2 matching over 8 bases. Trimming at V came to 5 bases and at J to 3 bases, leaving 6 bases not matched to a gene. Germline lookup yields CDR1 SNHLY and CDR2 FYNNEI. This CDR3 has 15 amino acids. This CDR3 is CASSPESGSYNEQFF. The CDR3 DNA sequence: TGTGCCAGCAGTCCGGAGAGCGGGAGCTACAATGAGCAGTTCTTC. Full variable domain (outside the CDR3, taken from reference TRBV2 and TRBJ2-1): EPEVTQTPSHQVTQMGQEVILRCVPISNHLYFYWYRQILGQKVEFLVSFYNNEISEKSEIFDDQFSVERPDGSNFTLKIRSTKLEDSAMYFCASSPESGSYNEQFFGPGTRLTVL.

CDR3 amino acids: CASTRTGGRTEAFF. In DNA, the CDR3 is TGTGCCAGCACTCGAACAGGGGGCCGCACTGAAGCTTTCTTT. This rearrangement joins TRBV27 to TRBJ1-1, with 9 bases that match TRBD1. This CDR3 has 14 residues. Germline CDR1 reads MNHEY; CDR2 reads SMNVEV (reference sequence). V trimming: 7 bases; J trimming: 4 bases; junction bases outside the gene matches: 7.